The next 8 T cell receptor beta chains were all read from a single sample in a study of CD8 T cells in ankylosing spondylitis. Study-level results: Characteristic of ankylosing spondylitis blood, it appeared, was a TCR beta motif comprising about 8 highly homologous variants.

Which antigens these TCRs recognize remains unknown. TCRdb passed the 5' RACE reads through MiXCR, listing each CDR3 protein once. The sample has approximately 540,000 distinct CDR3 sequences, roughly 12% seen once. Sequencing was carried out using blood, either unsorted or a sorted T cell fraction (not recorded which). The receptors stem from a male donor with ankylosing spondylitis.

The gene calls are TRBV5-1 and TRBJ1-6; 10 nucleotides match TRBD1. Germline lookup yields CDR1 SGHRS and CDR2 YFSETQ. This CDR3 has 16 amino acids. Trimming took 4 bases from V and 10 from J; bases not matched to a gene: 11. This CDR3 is CASSQQTGGAGSPLHF. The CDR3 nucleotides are TGCGCCAGCAGCCAACAGACAGGGGGCGCTGGCTCACCCCTCCACTTT.

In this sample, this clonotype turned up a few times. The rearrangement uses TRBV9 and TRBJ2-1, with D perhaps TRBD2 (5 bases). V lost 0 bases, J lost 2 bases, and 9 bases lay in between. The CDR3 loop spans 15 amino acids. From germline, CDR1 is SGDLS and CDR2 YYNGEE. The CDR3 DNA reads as TGTGCCAGCAGCGTAGTTGCGGGTGCCTACAATGAGCAGTTCTTC. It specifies CASSVVAGAYNEQFF.

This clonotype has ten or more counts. CDR3 DNA: TGTGCCAGCAGCCCTGGGACAGTGAACACTGAAGCTTTCTTT. Its translation: CASSPGTVNTEAFF. This sequence joins TRBV11-1 and TRBJ1-1; 7 bases are a match to TRBD1. The length of the CDR3 is 14 residues. Germline CDR1 and CDR2: SGHAT and FQDESV (reference sequence). V dropped 5 bases and J dropped 0; count of bases not matched to a gene: 3. The variable domain in full, with the rest retrieved from reference TRBV11-1 and TRBJ1-1, is EAEVAQSPRYKITEKSQAVAFWCDPISGHATLYWYRQILGQGPELLVQFQDESVVDDSQLPKDRFSAERLKGVDSTLKIQPAELGDSAMYLCASSPGTVNTEAFFGQGTRLTVV.

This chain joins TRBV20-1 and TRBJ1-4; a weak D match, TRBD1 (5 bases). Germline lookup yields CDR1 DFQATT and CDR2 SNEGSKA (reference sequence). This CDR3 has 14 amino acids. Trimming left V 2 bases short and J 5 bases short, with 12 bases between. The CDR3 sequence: CSARPKGSNEKLFF. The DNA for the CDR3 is TGCAGTGCTAGACCAAAGGGGAGCAATGAAAAACTGTTTTTT.

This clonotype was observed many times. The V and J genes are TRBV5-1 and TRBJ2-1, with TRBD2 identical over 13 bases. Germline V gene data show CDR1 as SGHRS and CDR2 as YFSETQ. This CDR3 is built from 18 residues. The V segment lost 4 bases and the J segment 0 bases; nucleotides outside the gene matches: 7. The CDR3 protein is CASSLRTSGSGSYNEQFF. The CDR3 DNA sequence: TGCGCCAGCAGCCTACGGACTAGCGGGAGTGGCTCCTACAATGAGCAGTTCTTC.

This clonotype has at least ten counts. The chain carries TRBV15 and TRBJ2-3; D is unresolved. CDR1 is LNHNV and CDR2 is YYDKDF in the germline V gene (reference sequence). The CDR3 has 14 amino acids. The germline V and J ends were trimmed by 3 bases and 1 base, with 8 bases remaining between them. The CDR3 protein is CATSRDLGTDTQYF. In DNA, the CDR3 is TGTGCCACCAGCAGGGACCTGGGCACAGATACGCAGTATTTT.

The CDR3 reads CASTDSYSYNEQFF. CDR3 in DNA: TGTGCCAGCACCGACAGCTACTCCTACAATGAGCAGTTCTTC. The genes are TRBV6-1 and TRBJ2-1; a possible D gene is TRBD1 (5 bases). In germline, CDR1 is MNHNS, CDR2 SASEGT. The V gene lost 7 bases and the J gene lost 0 bases, with 10 bases spanning the gap. The CDR3 contains 14 residues.

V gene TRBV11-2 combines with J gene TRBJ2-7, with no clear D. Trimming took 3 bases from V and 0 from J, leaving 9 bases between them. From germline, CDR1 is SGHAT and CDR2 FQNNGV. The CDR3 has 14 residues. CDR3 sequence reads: CASSLTQFSYEQYF. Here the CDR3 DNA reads TGTGCCAGCAGCTTGACTCAGTTCTCCTACGAGCAGTACTTC.